This is a list of T cell receptor beta chains from one sample in a study of PD-L1 blockade in urothelial cancer. The table came from immunoSEQ multiplex PCR; TCRdb's copy has only in-frame clones and leaves some out. The repertoire holds some 100,000 clones, with 90% to 95% as singletons. The source was PBMCs, collected around atezolizumab (anti-PD-L1) treatment. The receptor set was obtained from an elderly woman with urothelial cancer. Both conserved end residues are part of each CDR3. The D gene is left open where the match is weak. Where a row states a size, it is once, few, many or the class of an expanded clone; other rows omit it.

>NA|NA|TRBJ2-7|14|TRBV19
CASKNRTYAHEQYF
TGTGCCAGTAAGAACCGTACATACGCTCACGAGCAGTACTTC
>TRBD2|NA|TRBJ2-7|14|TRBV10-2
CASSQTSGTYEQYF
TGCGCCAGCAGCCAGACTAGCGGCACCTACGAGCAGTACTTC
>NA|NA|TRBJ1-1|15|TRBV27
CASSLSPQGDFEAFF
TGTGCCAGCAGTTTATCTCCACAGGGAGACTTTGAAGCTTTCTTT
>TRBD1|once|TRBJ1-5|12|TRBV19
CASKGTAAAQHF
TGTGCCAGTAAAGGGACAGCTGCAGCCCAGCATTTT
>TRBD2|NA|TRBJ2-1|15|TRBV19
CASTTQAGVRHEQFF
TGTGCCAGTACTACGCAAGCGGGAGTTAGGCATGAGCAGTTCTTC
>NA|NA|TRBJ2-2|16|TRBV7-3
CASSLNRVENTGELFF
TGTGCCAGCAGCTTAAATAGAGTAGAGAACACCGGGGAGCTGTTTTTT
>TRBD2|NA|TRBJ2-5|16|TRBV5-4
CASSLAGTSGQETQYF
TGTGCCAGCAGCTTGGCCGGGACTAGCGGCCAAGAGACCCAGTACTTC
>TRBD1|NA|TRBJ1-2|16|TRBV30
CAWSTGGAAPANGYTF
TGTGCCTGGAGCACAGGGGGCGCGGCTCCGGCGAATGGCTACACCTTC
>TRBD1|NA|TRBJ2-1|16|TRBV10-2
CASNRGRGSSYNEQFF
TGCGCCAGCAACAGGGGGCGGGGCAGCTCCTACAATGAGCAGTTCTTC
>TRBD1|NA|TRBJ1-1|14|TRBV27
CASSLGGTDTEAFF
TGTGCCAGCAGTTTAGGCGGGACAGACACTGAAGCTTTCTTT
>TRBD1|NA|TRBJ1-4|15|TRBV27
CASSSTGTANEKLFF
TGTGCCAGCAGTTCCACCGGGACAGCTAATGAAAAACTGTTTTTT
>TRBD1|NA|TRBJ2-2|16|TRBV28
CASSLRQGAGTGELFF
TGTGCCAGCAGTTTAAGGCAGGGGGCAGGGACCGGGGAGCTGTTTTTT
>TRBD2|once|TRBJ2-1|15|TRBV11-2
CASASLAGGNNEQFF
TGTGCCAGCGCCTCGTTGGCGGGAGGAAACAATGAGCAGTTCTTC
>NA|NA|TRBJ1-2|17|TRBV5-1
CASSLGLQGFYTDGYTF
TGCGCCAGCAGCTTGGGACTACAGGGCTTTTACACAGATGGCTACACCTTC
>NA|NA|TRBJ1-4|13|TRBV2
CASSIPGLEKLFF
TGTGCCAGCAGTATTCCAGGGCTAGAAAAACTGTTTTTT
>NA|NA|TRBJ1-2|15|TRBV7-3
CASSPPTQSERGYTF
TGTGCCAGCAGCCCCCCCACCCAAAGCGAGCGTGGCTACACCTTC
>TRBD1|NA|TRBJ1-2|14|TRBV5-6
CASSLGARGYGYTF
TGTGCCAGCAGCTTGGGGGCCAGGGGGTATGGCTACACCTTC